A selection of T cell receptor beta chains follows, all from one sample in a study of molecular identifiers for immune sequencing clone quantification. Via MiXCR, TCRdb re-called the PCR reads, giving one row per CDR3 protein. This sample yields hundreds of thousands of distinct CDR3 sequences, of which around 20% are seen a single time; roughly 0.85% belongs to the top ten. The sample consisted of naive CD8+ T cells from blood, with Jurkat cell RNA spiked in. The receptors were gathered from a human donor in good health. Some libraries in this study had Jurkat cell RNA spiked in. Both conserved end residues are part of each CDR3. D genes are given only for firm matches. Only some rows state a clone size, as once, few, many or a class for expanded clones.

V gene,clone size,J gene,D gene,CDR3 DNA,CDR3 protein
TRBV13,many,TRBJ2-7,-,TGTGCCAGCAGCCTGGACAGAACCTACGAGCAGTACTTC,CASSLDRTYEQYF
TRBV20-1,few,TRBJ2-7,TRBD1,TGCAGTGCTAGAGGGACAGGACAGGCCTCCTACGAGCAGTACTTC,CSARGTGQASYEQYF
TRBV30,many,TRBJ2-7,-,TGTGCCTGGAGTGATCCCCCGGGGTACGAGCAGTACTTC,CAWSDPPGYEQYF
TRBV3-1,-,TRBJ2-5,TRBD2,TGTGCCAGCAGCCCCCCCTCCCCGGGAGGACAAGAGACCCAGTACTTC,CASSPPSPGGQETQYF
TRBV30,many,TRBJ2-2,TRBD1,TGTGCCCGGCAGGACAGGGGCGGGGAGCTGTTTTTT,CARQDRGGELFF
TRBV30,-,TRBJ2-7,-,TGTGCCTGGAGGGAGAGGGGAGCGTACGAGCAGTACTTC,CAWRERGAYEQYF
TRBV18,few,TRBJ1-6,TRBD1,TGTGCCAGCTCGCCCGCGGGACAGGGAATGTCACCCCTCCACTTT,CASSPAGQGMSPLHF
TRBV4-1,many,TRBJ2-7,-,TGCGCCAGCGGACTGGTGTTAGGGGACGAGCAGTACTTC,CASGLVLGDEQYF
TRBV7-9,many,TRBJ2-5,TRBD1,TGTGCCACGGACAGGGGCCAGGCTGTGGAGACCCAGTACTTC,CATDRGQAVETQYF
TRBV19,-,TRBJ2-2,-,TGTGCCAGTAGTATGTTTGGCTACACCGGGGAGCTGTTTTTT,CASSMFGYTGELFF
TRBV4-1,-,TRBJ2-7,TRBD2,TGCGCCAGCAGCCAACGACTAGCGGGAGGCGAGCAGTACTTC,CASSQRLAGGEQYF
TRBV5-6,-,TRBJ2-7,-,TGTGCCAGCAGCTTGGTAAGGGAGATCTACGAGCAGTACTTC,CASSLVREIYEQYF
TRBV4-1,many,TRBJ2-7,-,TGCGCCAGCAGCCAAAGACAGGCCTCGTCCTACGAGCAGTACTTC,CASSQRQASSYEQYF
TRBV29-1,many,TRBJ2-3,-,TGCAGCGTTGAATGGTCGTTACTAGAGGGTCCAGATACGCAGTATTTT,CSVEWSLLEGPDTQYF
TRBV7-9,many,TRBJ1-2,-,TGTGCCAGCACCGGCCGGATCAACTATGGCTACACCTTC,CASTGRINYGYTF
TRBV27,-,TRBJ2-3,-,TGTGCCGGCAGTTTGTTACGGGGGGCTGACACAGGTACGCAGTATTTT,CAGSLLRGADTGTQYF
TRBV6-5,few,TRBJ2-7,-,TGTGCCAGCAGTTACTCGGGTTGGGAGTCTTCTATACACGAGCAGTACTTC,CASSYSGWESSIHEQYF
TRBV4-1,-,TRBJ2-5,TRBD2,TGCGCCAGCAGCCAAGATTTGGGGACTAGCCTCCAAGAGACCCAGTACTTC,CASSQDLGTSLQETQYF
TRBV11-1,-,TRBJ1-1,TRBD1,TGTGCCAGCAGCTGGGGACAGCTCACTGAAGCTTTCTTT,CASSWGQLTEAFF
TRBV27,-,TRBJ1-5,-,TGTGCCAGCAGTTTCAGGGCTGAGAATCAGCCCCGGCATTTT,CASSFRAENQPRHF
TRBV4-3,many,TRBJ2-3,TRBD2,TGCGCCAGCAGCCCGGGACTAGCGGGGGGCGACACAGATACGCAGTATTTT,CASSPGLAGGDTDTQYF
TRBV4-3,many,TRBJ1-1,TRBD1,TGCGCCAGCAGCTACGACAGGGGAATGAACACTGAAGCTTTCTTT,CASSYDRGMNTEAFF
TRBV29-1,many,TRBJ2-5,TRBD2,TGCAGCGTTGAAGCTAGCGGGCTAGAGACCCAGTACTTC,CSVEASGLETQYF
TRBV6-5,many,TRBJ1-5,-,TGTGCCAGCAGTCCCTCAGGACCTCTCTGGGGTCAGCCCCAGCATTTT,CASSPSGPLWGQPQHF
TRBV27,few,TRBJ1-4,-,TGTGCCAGCAGTTTATGGGGAGCAGCGGGTGAAAAACTGTTTTTT,CASSLWGAAGEKLFF
TRBV6-2/TRBV6-3,many,TRBJ2-6,TRBD1,TGTGCCAGCAGTCTATACAGGGGGCGAATCACTGGGGCCAACGTCCTGACTTTC,CASSLYRGRITGANVLTF
TRBV7-9,many,TRBJ2-3,-,TGTGCCAGCAGCCCCGTGTCGGACTTTAACACAGATACGCAGTATTTT,CASSPVSDFNTDTQYF
TRBV28,many,TRBJ2-1,TRBD2,TGTGCCAGCAGTCCCAGACTAGCGGGAGAGCGTGAGCAGTTCTTC,CASSPRLAGEREQFF
TRBV27,many,TRBJ1-5,-,TGTGCCAGCAGTGAGGGTATTGGTATGTCGGATCAGCCCCAGCATTTT,CASSEGIGMSDQPQHF
TRBV4-3,many,TRBJ2-7,-,TGCGCCAGCAGCCAACTTGTTGGGACCGCCCGCGAGCAGTACTTC,CASSQLVGTAREQYF
TRBV24-1,-,TRBJ2-3,TRBD2,TGTGCCATCGGGACTAGCCTTGGAGATACGCAGTATTTT,CAIGTSLGDTQYF
TRBV25-1,few,TRBJ1-2,-,TGTGCCAGCTCGTTTATAATGGGGGGCTACCGAGAGGGCTACACCTTC,CASSFIMGGYREGYTF
TRBV7-9,-,TRBJ2-7,TRBD1,TGTGCCAGCAGCTTAAGACAGGGAGACTACCCGTACTTC,CASSLRQGDYPYF
TRBV7-9,few,TRBJ2-2,-,TGTGCCAGCAGCTTAGTGTACGGTCACACCGGGGAGCTGTTTTTT,CASSLVYGHTGELFF
TRBV7-2,-,TRBJ1-5,-,TGTGCCAGCAGCTTTGGTGGGTGGAGCCTCTTTCATTTT,CASSFGGWSLFHF
TRBV7-2,many,TRBJ2-7,-,TGTGCCAGCAGCCATAGTGGGGACGAGCAGTACTTC,CASSHSGDEQYF
TRBV12-3/TRBV12-4,-,TRBJ1-5,TRBD1,TGTGCCAGCAGTCACACGCCCCCGGACAGGGCGGATAGCAATCAGCCCCAGCATTTT,CASSHTPPDRADSNQPQHF
TRBV11-2,few,TRBJ2-7,-,TGTGCCAGCAGTTATACCGTGGGTGTCTACGAGCAGTACTTC,CASSYTVGVYEQYF
TRBV7-9,few,TRBJ2-2,TRBD2,TGTGCCAGCAGCGAAAGACTAGCGGAGAACACCGGGGAGCTGTTTTTT,CASSERLAENTGELFF
TRBV5-1,few,TRBJ2-1,TRBD2,TGCGCCAGCAGCTTGGAACTAGCGTACTACAATGAGCAGTTCTTC,CASSLELAYYNEQFF
TRBV6-5,many,TRBJ2-3,TRBD2,TGTGCCAGCAGTTACTCCGGGACTAGCGGGGTCACAGATACGCAGTATTTT,CASSYSGTSGVTDTQYF
TRBV7-9,few,TRBJ2-3,TRBD2,TGTGCCAGCAGCTTATCCGTGGGAGGGCGCACAGATACGCAGTATTTT,CASSLSVGGRTDTQYF
TRBV18,-,TRBJ2-1,-,TGTGCCAGCTCACCACAGGTCAATGAGCAGTTCTTC,CASSPQVNEQFF
TRBV6-1,-,TRBJ2-5,TRBD2,TGTGCCAGCAGTGAATGGACTAGCGTGGGGGTGGAGACCCAGTACTTC,CASSEWTSVGVETQYF
TRBV14,-,TRBJ2-3,TRBD2,TGTGCCAGCAGCCAATGGGAGGGGCTCTTTGCAGATACGCAGTATTTT,CASSQWEGLFADTQYF
TRBV13,many,TRBJ1-2,TRBD1,TGTGCCAGCAGCTCTACAGGGGCTCCAAACTATGGCTACACCTTC,CASSSTGAPNYGYTF
TRBV29-1,many,TRBJ2-7,-,TGCAGCGTTGAAGGGGGGACCCCTCTAGCCTACGAGCAGTACTTC,CSVEGGTPLAYEQYF
TRBV14,many,TRBJ1-1,-,TGTGCCAGCAGCCAATCCCCAGGGTGGACTGAAGCTTTCTTT,CASSQSPGWTEAFF
TRBV7-9,many,TRBJ2-2,-,TGTGCCAGCAGCTTCTTCTGGGGAAACACCGGGGAGCTGTTTTTT,CASSFFWGNTGELFF
TRBV24-1,-,TRBJ2-7,TRBD2,TGTGCCACCAGTGATGGACTAGCGGGAGGAGGGGAGCAGTACTTC,CATSDGLAGGGEQYF
TRBV6-5,many,TRBJ2-6,-,TGTGCCAGCAGATCAACAGGGAGCTCTGGGGCCAACGTCCTGACTTTC,CASRSTGSSGANVLTF